What follows are 23 T cell receptor beta chains derived from one specimen sequenced in a study of cytomegalovirus exposure and HLA in healthy donors. The method was immunoSEQ multiplex PCR; TCRdb's version includes in-frame clones alone and lacks a portion of them. The sample consists of about 160,000 clones, 65% to 90% of them appearing once. Sequences were obtained from PBMCs. The receptor source for this set is a woman aged 18 to 35 in good health and CMV-seronegative.

The chain carries TRBV2 and TRBJ1-5, with a weak D call TRBD1 (6 bases). Germline CDR1 and CDR2: SNHLY and FYNNEI. With 6 bases removed from V and 5 bases from J, the gap between germline ends came to 14 bases. CDR3 size: 14 residues. In DNA form, the CDR3 reads TGTGCCAGCAGCGAGGACAGCCTATATCAGCCCCAGCATTTT. It codes for CASSEDSLYQPQHF.

In its sample, this clone was seen once. The chain couples TRBV29-1 to TRBJ2-2, with 8 bases lining up with TRBD2. This CDR3 is built from 14 residues. The trim removed 8 bases at V and 0 bases at J, leaving 5 bases unmatched. Germline V gives CDR1 SQVTM, CDR2 ANQGSEA. DNA of the CDR3: TGCAGCTACCGAGCGGGGGCGAACACCGGGGAGCTGTTTTTT. Encoded protein: CSYRAGANTGELFF.

The gene calls are TRBV27 and TRBJ2-1; 14 positions agree with TRBD2. Germline trimming cut 6 bases from V and 0 bases from J; bases unmatched to any gene: 10. Looked up from germline, CDR1 is MNHEY and CDR2 is SMNVEV (reference sequence). CDR3 size: 19 residues. In DNA, the CDR3 is TGTGCCAGCAGGCGCCCGGGACTAGCGGGGGCAAGCTCCTACAATGAGCAGTTCTTC. It yields the protein CASRRPGLAGASSYNEQFF.

The chain is built from TRBV11-2 and TRBJ2-3, with a possible D match to TRBD2 (6 bases). The V end lost 1 base, the J end lost 3 bases, and 14 bases lay between the germline ends. Germline CDR1 and CDR2: SGHAT and FQNNGV. CDR3 length: 16 amino acids. This CDR3 is CASSLVPGSGTDTQYF. The CDR3 bases are TGTGCCAGCAGCTTAGTCCCCGGGAGCGGGACAGATACGCAGTATTTT.

The V and J genes are TRBV19 and TRBJ1-1, with 9 bases fitting TRBD1. The CDR3 extends over 14 amino acids. V gave up 5 bases and J gave up 5 bases; unmatched junction bases: 6. CDR1 is LNHDA and CDR2 is SQIVND in the germline V gene (reference sequence). The DNA of the CDR3 is TGTGCCAGTAGTGTAACAGGGGGCGGAACTGAAGCTTTCTTT. It encodes CASSVTGGGTEAFF.

J is TRBJ1-1 and V is TRBV7-9, with a tentative D call TRBD1 (6 bases). This CDR3 has 15 residues. CDR1 and CDR2 (germline): SEHNR, FQNEAQ (reference sequence). Deletions cut 5 bases from V and 4 bases from J, with 17 bases between. CDR3 nucleotide sequence: TGTGCCAGCAGCCTACGGACAGAAGGGGCCACTGAAGCTTTCTTT. It translates to CASSLRTEGATEAFF.

J is TRBJ1-2 and V is TRBV19; D is possibly TRBD1 (5 bases). V was pared by 1 base and J by 2 bases, with 8 bases between. CDR1 is LNHDA and CDR2 is SQIVND in the germline V gene (reference sequence). The CDR3 sequence is 14 residues long. In DNA, the CDR3 is TGTGCCAGTAGTATAGTACGGGGGAACTATGGCTACACCTTC. Its protein product is CASSIVRGNYGYTF.

V is TRBV6-5 and J is TRBJ1-2, with D hard to call. The V and J ends lost 5 bases and 2 bases respectively, with 9 bases between them. The CDR3 extends over 13 amino acids. From germline, CDR1 is MNHEY and CDR2 SVGAGI. The CDR3, as DNA: TGTGCCAGCAGTCCCCACTTGAACTATGGCTACACCTTC. Translation gives CASSPHLNYGYTF.

This chain joins TRBV18 and TRBJ1-1; D gene ambiguous. The CDR3 length is 13 residues. Germline V gene data show CDR1 as KGHSH and CDR2 as LQKENI. V lost 3 bases to trimming and J lost 2 bases, with 7 bases between them. Written as DNA, the CDR3 is TGTGCCAGCTCACCCACTCTTAACACTGAAGCTTTCTTT. Translating gives CASSPTLNTEAFF.

CDR3 in amino acids: CASSYGRAVQETQYF. The CDR3 DNA is TGTGCCAGCAGTTACGGACGAGCGGTCCAAGAGACCCAGTACTTC. V usage is TRBV6-5 and J usage is TRBJ2-5; D might be TRBD2 (5 bases). This CDR3 has 15 amino acids. Germline V gene lookup returns CDR1 MNHEY and CDR2 SVGAGI. V was shortened by 2 bases and J by 1 base, with 11 bases between the two germline ends.

Details on this clone: Other DNA sequences in the same sample also yield this CDR3. The chain combines TRBV4-1 with TRBJ2-3; D gene uncertain. Germline V gene sequence: CDR1 MGHRA, CDR2 YSYEKL. V was shortened by 0 bases and J by 0 bases, with 13 bases between the two germline ends. The CDR3 extends over 17 amino acids. The CDR3 DNA follows: TGCGCCAGCAGCCAAGACCCCCCCGGGTCTAGCACAGATACGCAGTATTTT. Translating it yields CASSQDPPGSSTDTQYF.

V is TRBV4-3 and J is TRBJ2-7; TRBD2 matches at 7 bases. V shed 3 bases and J 2 bases; nucleotides not matched to a gene: 13. There are 17 residues in the CDR3. Germline CDR1 reads LGHNA; CDR2 reads YSLEER. The CDR3 sequence: CASSQQASGTGAYEQYF. The CDR3, as DNA: TGCGCCAGCAGCCAGCAGGCAAGCGGGACCGGTGCCTACGAGCAGTACTTC.

This clone was seen only once. The CDR3 is CASSSGDRAYQPQHF. The CDR3 DNA sequence: TGTGCCAGTAGCTCTGGGGACAGGGCATATCAGCCCCAGCATTTT. J is TRBJ1-5 and V is TRBV19, with 9 bases lining up with TRBD1. Trimming at V came to 6 bases and at J to 5 bases, leaving 8 bases not matched to a gene. CDR1 and CDR2 (germline): LNHDA, SQIVND (reference sequence). The CDR3 spans 15 residues. The entire variable domain, with the rest obtained from reference TRBV19 and TRBJ1-5, is as follows: DGGITQSPKYLFRKEGQNVTLSCEQNLNHDAMYWYRQDPGQGLRLIYYSQIVNDFQKGDIAEGYSVSREKKESFPLTVTSAQKNPTAFYLCASSSGDRAYQPQHFGDGTRLSIL.

The rearrangement joins TRBV10-1 to TRBJ2-3; TRBD1 is a possible D gene (5 bases). V dropped 2 bases and J dropped 1 base, with 7 bases sitting between them. The CDR3 contains 14 residues. CDR1 is WNHNN and CDR2 is SYGVQD in the germline V gene (reference sequence). The CDR3 coding sequence is TGCGCCAGCAGTGAGGGACACCGCACAGATACGCAGTATTTT. It specifies CASSEGHRTDTQYF.

This clone showed up just a few times. The J gene is TRBJ2-1, the V gene TRBV6-5; D is unresolved. The CDR3 covers 14 residues. Per the germline V gene, CDR1 is MNHEY and CDR2 is SVGAGI. V lost 5 bases, J lost 2 bases, and 10 bases lay in between. The CDR3 loop reads CASSKRTPYNEQFF. The CDR3 DNA reads as TGTGCCAGCAGTAAGCGTACTCCCTACAATGAGCAGTTCTTC.

The V gene is TRBV2, the J gene TRBJ1-1; TRBD1 might be the D (6 bases). The V end was cut by 5 bases, the J end by 7 bases, with 11 bases between. The CDR3 sequence is 12 residues long. Germline CDR1 is SNHLY and CDR2 is FYNNEI. The CDR3 reads CASSSQGIEAFF. The CDR3 DNA follows: TGTGCCAGCAGTTCACAGGGTATTGAAGCTTTCTTT.

The CDR3 loop reads CASSQEGHRDQPQHF. The CDR3 coding sequence is TGCGCCAGCAGCCAAGAGGGACATAGGGATCAGCCCCAGCATTTT. V gene TRBV4-1 combines with J gene TRBJ1-5; possible D gene TRBD1, 6 bases. The CDR3 extends over 15 amino acids. CDR1 and CDR2 from the germline V gene are MGHRA and YSYEKL. Trimming shortened V by 0 bases and J by 5 bases, and 11 bases separated the two germline ends.

The CDR3 is CASSEGGNDGNQPQHF. CDR3 nucleotides: TGTGCCAGCAGCGAAGGGGGTAATGATGGCAATCAGCCCCAGCATTTT. The chain joins TRBV9 to TRBJ1-5, with D possibly matching TRBD1 (6 bases). V was pared by 3 bases and J by 2 bases, with 15 bases between. CDR3 size: 16 residues. In germline, CDR1 is SGDLS, CDR2 YYNGEE.

The CDR3 reads CASSYSTEEQFF. The CDR3 DNA follows: TGTGCCAGCAGTTACTCAACGGAGGAGCAGTTCTTC. This chain links TRBV6-5 with TRBJ2-1; D not certain. CDR3 size: 12 residues. The germline V and J ends were trimmed by 0 bases and 10 bases, with 7 bases remaining between them. The germline gives CDR1 MNHEY, CDR2 SVGAGI.

This chain links TRBV18 with TRBJ2-6; D gene unclear. The germline CDR1 and CDR2 sequences are KGHSH and LQKENI. V lost 0 bases to trimming and J lost 2 bases, with 8 bases between them. This CDR3 is built from 16 residues. CDR3 bases: TGTGCCAGCTCACCACCGATCAGTCCTGGGGCCAACGTCCTGACTTTC. It specifies CASSPPISPGANVLTF.

V is TRBV5-1 and J is TRBJ2-7; 7 bases fit TRBD1. The CDR3 totals 13 residues. The germline V gene encodes CDR1 SGHRS and CDR2 YFSETQ. J lost 6 bases, V lost 0 bases, and 3 bases had no gene match. CDR3 region: CASSLDRGFEQYF. The CDR3 nucleotides are TGCGCCAGCAGCTTGGACAGGGGATTCGAGCAGTACTTC. The variable domain in full, completed from reference TRBV5-1 and TRBJ2-7, reads KAGVTQTPRYLIKTRGQQVTLSCSPISGHRSVSWYQQTPGQGLQFLFEYFSETQRNKGNFPGRFSGRQFSNSRSEMNVSTLELGDSALYLCASSLDRGFEQYFGPGTRLTVT.

J is TRBJ2-1 and V is TRBV27, with 9 bases fitting TRBD1. CDR1 and CDR2 (germline): MNHEY, SMNVEV (reference sequence). Unmatched junction bases numbered 21, after V lost 0 bases and J lost 9 bases. This CDR3 comprises 20 residues. The CDR3 spells CASSLSISLQQGAQAGEQFF. The CDR3 DNA sequence: TGTGCCAGCAGTTTATCTATTTCGCTTCAACAGGGGGCTCAAGCTGGTGAGCAGTTCTTC.

The rearrangement joins TRBV9 to TRBJ2-7, with 7 nucleotides matching TRBD1. Germline loops: CDR1 SGDLS, CDR2 YYNGEE. The length of the CDR3 is 16 residues. Trimming removed 4 bases from V and 3 bases from J; junction bases left unmatched: 13. The CDR3 DNA sequence: TGTGCCAGCAGCCTACTTGGGACAGAATCTCTCTACGAGCAGTACTTC. Encoded protein: CASSLLGTESLYEQYF.